Reported below is one TCR beta chain. This sample was included in a study of cytomegalovirus exposure and HLA in healthy donors. The method was immunoSEQ multiplex PCR; TCRdb's version includes in-frame clones alone and lacks a portion of them. Seen here are 90,000 to 150,000 clones, roughly 83% observed once, and the top ten hold nearly 5%. With 3 bases clipped from V and 6 bases from J, the junction kept 5 bases outside the gene matches. Germline assignment: CDR1 WNHNN and CDR2 SYGVQD (reference sequence). This CDR3 is 15 amino acids long. The TCR originated in a man between 18 and 29 years old in good health and CMV-seronegative. The sample consisted of PBMCs. V and J are TRBV10-1 and TRBJ2-2; 9 bases are a match to TRBD2. The CDR3 coding sequence is TGCGCCAGCAGTGACGGCGGGAGGGCCCCCGGGGAGCTGTTTTTT. Translating gives CASSDGGRAPGELFF.